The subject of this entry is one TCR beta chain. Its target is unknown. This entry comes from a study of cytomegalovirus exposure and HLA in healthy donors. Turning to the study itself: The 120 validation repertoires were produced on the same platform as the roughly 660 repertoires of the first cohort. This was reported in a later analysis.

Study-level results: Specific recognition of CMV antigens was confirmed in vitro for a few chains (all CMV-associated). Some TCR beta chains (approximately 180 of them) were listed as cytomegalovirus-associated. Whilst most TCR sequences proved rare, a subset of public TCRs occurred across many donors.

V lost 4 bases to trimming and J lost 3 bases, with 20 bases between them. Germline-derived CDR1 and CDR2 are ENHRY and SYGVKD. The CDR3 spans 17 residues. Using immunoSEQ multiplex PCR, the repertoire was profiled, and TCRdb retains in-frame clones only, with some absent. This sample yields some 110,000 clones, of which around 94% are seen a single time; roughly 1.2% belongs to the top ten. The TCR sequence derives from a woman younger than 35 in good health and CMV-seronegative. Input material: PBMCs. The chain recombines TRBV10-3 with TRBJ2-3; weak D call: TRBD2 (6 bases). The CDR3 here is CAISGRQQMGRTDTQYF. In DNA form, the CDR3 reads TGTGCCATCAGTGGCAGACAGCAAATGGGGAGGACAGATACGCAGTATTTT.